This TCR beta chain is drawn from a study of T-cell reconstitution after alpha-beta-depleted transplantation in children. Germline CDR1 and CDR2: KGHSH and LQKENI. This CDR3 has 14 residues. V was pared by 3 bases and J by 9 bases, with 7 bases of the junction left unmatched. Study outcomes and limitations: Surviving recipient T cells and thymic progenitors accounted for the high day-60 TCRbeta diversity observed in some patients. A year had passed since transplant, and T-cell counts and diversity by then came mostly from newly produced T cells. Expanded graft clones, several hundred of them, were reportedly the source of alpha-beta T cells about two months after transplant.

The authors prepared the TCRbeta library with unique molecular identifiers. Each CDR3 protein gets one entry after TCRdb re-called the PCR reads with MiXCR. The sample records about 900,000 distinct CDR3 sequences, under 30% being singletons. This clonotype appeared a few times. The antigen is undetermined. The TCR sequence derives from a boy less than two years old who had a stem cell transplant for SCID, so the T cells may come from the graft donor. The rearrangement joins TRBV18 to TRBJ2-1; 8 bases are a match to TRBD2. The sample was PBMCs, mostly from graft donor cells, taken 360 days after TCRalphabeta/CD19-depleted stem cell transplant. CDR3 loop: CASSPAGGAAEQFF. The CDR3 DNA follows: TGTGCCAGCTCACCGGCCGGGGGGGCGGCTGAGCAGTTCTTC.